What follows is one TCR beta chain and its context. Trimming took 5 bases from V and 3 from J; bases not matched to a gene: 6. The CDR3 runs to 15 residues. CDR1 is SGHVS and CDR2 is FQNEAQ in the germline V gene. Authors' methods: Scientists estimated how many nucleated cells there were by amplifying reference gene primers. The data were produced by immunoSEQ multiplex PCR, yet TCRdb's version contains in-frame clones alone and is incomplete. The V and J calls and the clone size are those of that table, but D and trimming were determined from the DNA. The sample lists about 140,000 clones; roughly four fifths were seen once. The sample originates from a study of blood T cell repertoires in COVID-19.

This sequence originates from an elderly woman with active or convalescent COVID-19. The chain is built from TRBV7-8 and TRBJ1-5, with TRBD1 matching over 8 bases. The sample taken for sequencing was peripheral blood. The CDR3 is CASSGRTGLNQPQHF. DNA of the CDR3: TGTGCCAGCAGCGGGCGGACAGGGCTCAATCAGCCCCAGCATTTT.